The 2 T cell receptor beta chains below all came from one sample that was sequenced in a study of blood T cell repertoires in COVID-19 (dated by TCRdb to about 2020). The library was produced with the immunoSEQ multiplex PCR assay. Sourced from immuneACCESS, this table was stored by TCRdb with only in-frame sequences that have V and J called. A share of the clones is absent; for the studies checked, an unresolved V gene accounts for under half, and the remainder has no known explanation. This sample lists 210,000 or so clones; around 90% were detected once. The ten largest make up around 7% of the sample. Material: peripheral blood. These receptors were obtained from a man aged 40-55 years with acute or convalescent COVID-19.

The chain couples TRBV12-3 or TRBV12-4 to TRBJ1-1, with TRBD1 matching over 8 bases. Trimming took 6 bases from V and 9 from J; bases not matched to a gene: 6. The CDR3 covers 12 residues. CDR3 sequence: CASSFTGGQAFF. DNA for the CDR3: TGTGCCAGCAGCTTTACAGGGGGACAAGCTTTCTTT.

The genes are TRBV12-3 or TRBV12-4 and TRBJ1-3; D gene unclear. CDR3 length: 13 residues. Trimming left V 3 bases short and J 4 bases short, with 7 bases between. The CDR3, as DNA: TGTGCCAGCAGTTTTCTAAGAGGAAACACCATATATTTT. Protein sequence: CASSFLRGNTIYF.